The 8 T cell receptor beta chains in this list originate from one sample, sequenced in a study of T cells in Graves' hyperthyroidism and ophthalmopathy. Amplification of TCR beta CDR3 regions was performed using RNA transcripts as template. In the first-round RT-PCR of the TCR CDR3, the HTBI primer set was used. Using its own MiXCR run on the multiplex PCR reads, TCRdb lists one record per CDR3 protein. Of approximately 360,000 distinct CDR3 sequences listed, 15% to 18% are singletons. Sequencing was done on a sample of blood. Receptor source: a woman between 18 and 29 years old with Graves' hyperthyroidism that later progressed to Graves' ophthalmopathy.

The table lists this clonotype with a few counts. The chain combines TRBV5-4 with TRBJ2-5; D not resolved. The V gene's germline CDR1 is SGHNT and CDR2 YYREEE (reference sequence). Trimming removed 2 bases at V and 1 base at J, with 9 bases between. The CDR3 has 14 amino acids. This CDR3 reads CASSLEGFQETQYF. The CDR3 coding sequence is TGTGCCAGCAGCTTAGAAGGTTTCCAAGAGACCCAGTACTTC.

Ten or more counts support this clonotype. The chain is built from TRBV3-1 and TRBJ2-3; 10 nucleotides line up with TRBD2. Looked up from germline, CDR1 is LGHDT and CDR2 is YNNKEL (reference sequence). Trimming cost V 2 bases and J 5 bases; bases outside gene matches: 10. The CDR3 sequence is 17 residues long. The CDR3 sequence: CASSQLGLAGEGDTQYF. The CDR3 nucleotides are TGTGCCAGCAGCCAACTGGGGCTAGCGGGAGAAGGAGATACGCAGTATTTT.

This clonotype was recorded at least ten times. CDR3 coding DNA: TGTGCCACCAGCAGAGATGGACTCTCCTACGAGCAGTACTTC. It codes for CATSRDGLSYEQYF. The V call is TRBV15, the J call TRBJ2-7; a possible D gene is TRBD2 (5 bases). Germline V gives CDR1 LNHNV, CDR2 YYDKDF (reference sequence). V was cut by 0 bases and J by 0 bases, with 6 bases left in between. The CDR3 has 14 amino acids.

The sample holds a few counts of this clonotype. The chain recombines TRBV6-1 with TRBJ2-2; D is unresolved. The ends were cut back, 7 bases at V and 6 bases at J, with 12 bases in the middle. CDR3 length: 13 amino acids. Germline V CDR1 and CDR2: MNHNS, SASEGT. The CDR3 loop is CASTYSLPGELFF. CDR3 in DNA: TGTGCCAGCACCTACAGTCTCCCCGGGGAGCTGTTTTTT.

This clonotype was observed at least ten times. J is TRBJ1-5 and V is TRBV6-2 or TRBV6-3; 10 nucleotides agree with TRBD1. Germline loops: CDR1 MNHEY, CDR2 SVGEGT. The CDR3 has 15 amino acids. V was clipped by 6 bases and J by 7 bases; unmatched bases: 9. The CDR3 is CASRPDRGLKQPQHF. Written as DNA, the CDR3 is TGTGCCAGCAGACCCGACAGGGGGCTGAAGCAGCCCCAGCATTTT.

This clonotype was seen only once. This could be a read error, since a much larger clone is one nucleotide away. CDR3: CASEGQWPTGELFF. CDR3 sequence (DNA): TGTGCCAGCGAGGGACAGTGGCCCACCGGGGAGCTGTTTTTT. This rearrangement joins TRBV6-1 to TRBJ2-2, with 7 bases aligning to TRBD1. Losses at the gene ends were 8 bases for V and 4 bases for J; bases not matched to a gene: 7. The CDR3 is 14 residues long. Germline CDR1 reads MNHNS; CDR2 reads SASEGT.

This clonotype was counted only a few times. CDR3 sequence reads: CSARDIGDRGKEQYF. The CDR3 coding sequence is TGCAGTGCTAGAGATATTGGGGACAGGGGTAAGGAGCAGTACTTC. The V gene is TRBV20-1, the J gene TRBJ2-7, with 10 bases matching TRBD1. This CDR3 has 15 amino acids. V shed 0 bases, J shed 7 bases, and the junction held 9 bases outside the gene matches. The germline CDR1 and CDR2 sequences are DFQATT and SNEGSKA (reference sequence).

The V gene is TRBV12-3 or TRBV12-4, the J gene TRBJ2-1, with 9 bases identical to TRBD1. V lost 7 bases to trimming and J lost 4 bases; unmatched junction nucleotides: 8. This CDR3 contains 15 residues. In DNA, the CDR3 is TGTGCCAGCAACCCCGGACAGGGGAGGTACAATGAGCAGTTCTTC. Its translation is CASNPGQGRYNEQFF.